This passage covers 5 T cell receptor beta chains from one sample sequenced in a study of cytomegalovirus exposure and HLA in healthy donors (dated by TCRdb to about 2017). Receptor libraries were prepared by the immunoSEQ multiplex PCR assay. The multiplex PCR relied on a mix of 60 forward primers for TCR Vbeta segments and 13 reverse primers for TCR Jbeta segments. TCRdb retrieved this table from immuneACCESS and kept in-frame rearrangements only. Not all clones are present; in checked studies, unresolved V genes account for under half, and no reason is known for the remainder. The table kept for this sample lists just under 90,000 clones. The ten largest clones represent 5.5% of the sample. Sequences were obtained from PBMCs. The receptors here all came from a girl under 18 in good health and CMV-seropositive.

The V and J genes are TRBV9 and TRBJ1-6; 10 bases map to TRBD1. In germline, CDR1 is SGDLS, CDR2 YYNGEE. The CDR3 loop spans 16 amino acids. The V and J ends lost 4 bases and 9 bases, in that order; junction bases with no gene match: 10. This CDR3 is CASSSQGGQGGSPLHF. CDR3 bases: TGTGCCAGCAGCTCCCAAGGTGGACAGGGGGGTTCACCCCTCCACTTT. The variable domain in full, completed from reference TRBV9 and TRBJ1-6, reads DSGVTQTPKHLITATGQRVTLRCSPRSGDLSVYWYQQSLDQGLQFLIQYYNGEERAKGNILERFSAQQFPDLHSELNLSSLELGDSALYFCASSSQGGQGGSPLHFGNGTRLTVT.

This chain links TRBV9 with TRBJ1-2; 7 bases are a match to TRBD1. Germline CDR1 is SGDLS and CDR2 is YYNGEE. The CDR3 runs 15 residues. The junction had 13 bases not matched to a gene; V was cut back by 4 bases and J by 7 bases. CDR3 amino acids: CASSNPPGGQIGYTF. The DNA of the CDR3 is TGTGCCAGCAGCAACCCCCCAGGGGGTCAGATTGGCTACACCTTC. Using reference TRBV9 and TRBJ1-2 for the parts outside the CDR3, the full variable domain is DSGVTQTPKHLITATGQRVTLRCSPRSGDLSVYWYQQSLDQGLQFLIQYYNGEERAKGNILERFSAQQFPDLHSELNLSSLELGDSALYFCASSNPPGGQIGYTFGSGTRLTVV.

Here the CDR3 reads CASSESRHGSSYNEQFF. DNA for the CDR3: TGTGCCAGCAGTGAATCCCGTCACGGTAGCTCCTACAATGAGCAGTTCTTC. The chain uses TRBV25-1 and TRBJ2-1; D call uncertain. The V end lost 1 base, the J end lost 0 bases, and 13 bases lay between the germline ends. CDR1 MGHDK and CDR2 SYGVNS come from the germline V gene. The CDR3 runs to 17 residues. Together with reference TRBV25-1 and TRBJ2-1, the CDR3 gives the full variable domain: EADIYQTPRYLVIGTGKKITLECSQTMGHDKMYWYQQDPGMELHLIHYSYGVNSTEKGDLSSESTVSRIRTEHFPLTLESARPSHTSQYLCASSESRHGSSYNEQFFGPGTRLTVL.

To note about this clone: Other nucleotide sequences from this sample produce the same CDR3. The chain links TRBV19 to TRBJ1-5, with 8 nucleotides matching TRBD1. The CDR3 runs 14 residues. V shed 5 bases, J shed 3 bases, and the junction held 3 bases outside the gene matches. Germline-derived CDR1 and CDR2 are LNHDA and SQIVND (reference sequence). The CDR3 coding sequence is TGTGCCAGTAGTGGGACAGGCAACAATCAGCCCCAGCATTTT. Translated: CASSGTGNNQPQHF.

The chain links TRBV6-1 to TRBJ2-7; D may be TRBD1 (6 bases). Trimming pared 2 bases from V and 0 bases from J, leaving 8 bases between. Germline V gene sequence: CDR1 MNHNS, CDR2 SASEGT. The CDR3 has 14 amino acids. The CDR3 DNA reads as TGTGCCAGCAGTGAAAGGGGGAGCTCCTACGAGCAGTACTTC. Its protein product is CASSERGSSYEQYF.